This T cell receptor beta chain was obtained from a study of blood T cell repertoires in COVID-19. In the study overall: The United States, Italy and Spain supplied acute and convalescent COVID-19 samples.

This table comes from immunoSEQ multiplex PCR, and its TCRdb copy is limited to in-frame clones, with some not included. The sample lists around 40,000 clones; around nine tenths were seen once. While infection was still active, Seattle patients were enrolled and then followed longitudinally. Trimming shortened V by 4 bases and J by 0 bases, and 10 bases separated the two germline ends. Germline values: CDR1 LGHDT, CDR2 YNNKEL (reference sequence). This CDR3 comprises 16 residues. This chain connects TRBV3-1 (or the pseudogene TRBV3-2) to TRBJ2-6; no firm D call. This TCR derives from a man aged 35-49 years with COVID-19, enrolled during active disease. Sequencing was done on a sample of peripheral blood. CDR3 bases: TGTGCCAGCAGCCCTGGCTTGGTCTCTGGGGCCAACGTCCTGACTTTC. Amino acids: CASSPGLVSGANVLTF.